These 16 T cell receptor beta chains were sequenced from one sample in a study of cytomegalovirus exposure and HLA in healthy donors. 60 Vbeta and 13 Jbeta primers were used in PCR. Produced via immunoSEQ multiplex PCR; TCRdb's table is partial and in-frame only. The repertoire consists of 150,000 to 200,000 clones, with roughly 74% occurring once and the leading ten covering approximately 2.9%. The source material was PBMCs. The receptor source for this set is a female donor in good health and CMV-seronegative.

The V call is TRBV5-1, the J call TRBJ1-2; D is uncertain. CDR3 length: 13 residues. Deletions cut 4 bases from V and 1 base from J, with 8 bases between. Germline V CDR1 and CDR2: SGHRS, YFSETQ. CDR3 sequence reads: CASSLERNYGYTF. CDR3 coding DNA: TGCGCCAGCAGCCTGGAGCGTAACTATGGCTACACCTTC.

The CDR3 sequence: CASSTSSMSSYNSPLHF. Written as DNA, the CDR3 is TGTGCCAGCAGTACCTCGTCCATGAGCTCCTATAATTCACCCCTCCACTTT. This chain joins TRBV27 and TRBJ1-6; no clear D. The CDR3 is 17 amino acids. The ends were cut back, 5 bases at V and 0 bases at J, with 14 bases in the middle. CDR1 is MNHEY, CDR2 SMNVEV, per germline (reference sequence).

In this sample, this clone turned up a few times. The CDR3 protein is CATSRKSDQPQHF. CDR3 sequence (DNA): TGTGCCACCAGCCGTAAGTCGGATCAGCCCCAGCATTTT. The chain joins TRBV15 to TRBJ1-5, with D unresolved. V was shortened by 5 bases and J by 5 bases, with 10 bases between the two germline ends. The V gene's germline CDR1 is LNHNV and CDR2 YYDKDF (reference sequence). The CDR3 has 13 residues.

The V gene is TRBV5-4, the J gene TRBJ2-3, with TRBD2 identical over 10 bases. This CDR3 is built from 15 residues. V trimming: 2 bases; J trimming: 3 bases; junction bases outside the gene matches: 3. CDR1 and CDR2 (germline): SGHNT, YYREEE (reference sequence). CDR3 sequence (DNA): TGTGCCAGCAGCTTTAGCGGGGGGACGACAGATACGCAGTATTTT. This gives the protein CASSFSGGTTDTQYF.

This clone turned up a few times. The chain carries TRBV27 and TRBJ2-5, with 7 bases fitting TRBD1. The CDR3 is 15 amino acids. Trimming removed 5 bases from V and 1 base from J; junction bases left unmatched: 7. In germline, CDR1 is MNHEY, CDR2 SMNVEV (reference sequence). The CDR3 DNA reads as TGTGCCAGCAGTCGCTACAGGGGTTTCCAAGAGACCCAGTACTTC. It yields the protein CASSRYRGFQETQYF.

V gene TRBV10-3 combines with J gene TRBJ2-7, with 7 bases lining up with TRBD1. Per germline, CDR1 ENHRY and CDR2 SYGVKD. CDR3 length: 14 residues. V lost 0 bases, J lost 3 bases, and 2 bases stayed unmatched. CDR3 protein: CAISESTGNYEQYF. The CDR3 DNA reads as TGTGCCATCAGTGAGTCGACAGGGAACTACGAGCAGTACTTC.

This sequence joins TRBV9 and TRBJ1-1; the match to TRBD1 covers 10 bases. Germline V gives CDR1 SGDLS, CDR2 YYNGEE. V lost 2 bases to trimming and J lost 0 bases; unmatched junction nucleotides: 7. The CDR3 runs 17 residues. CDR3 region: CASSVGTGELVNTEAFF. The DNA of the CDR3 is TGTGCCAGCAGCGTTGGGACAGGGGAGCTTGTGAACACTGAAGCTTTCTTT.

V and J are TRBV7-9 and TRBJ2-1; 10 bases fit TRBD2. CDR1 and CDR2 from the germline V gene are SEHNR and FQNEAQ (reference sequence). J gave up 7 bases and V 5 bases, and 11 bases lay outside the gene matches. The CDR3 length is 16 residues. The CDR3: CASSPPSGSFRNEQFF. The CDR3 nucleotides read TGTGCCAGCAGCCCTCCTAGCGGGAGTTTCAGGAATGAGCAGTTCTTC.

The chain joins TRBV30 to TRBJ2-7, with D possibly being TRBD2 (5 bases). Germline CDR1 and CDR2: GTSNPN and SVGIG (reference sequence). The CDR3 runs 12 residues. The CDR3 region is CDPFGVLYEQYF. The CDR3 nucleotides read TGTGACCCTTTCGGGGTCCTCTACGAGCAGTACTTC.

The chain carries TRBV6-5 and TRBJ2-3; a possible D gene is TRBD1 (5 bases). Germline assignment: CDR1 MNHEY and CDR2 SVGAGI. The V gene lost 3 bases and the J gene lost 3 bases, with 10 bases spanning the gap. This CDR3 is 14 amino acids long. The CDR3 nucleotides read TGTGCCAGCAGTTATCAGGGTATGACAGATACGCAGTATTTT. Residues: CASSYQGMTDTQYF.

The rearrangement links TRBV2 to TRBJ1-4, with 7 bases fitting TRBD1. Germline CDR1 and CDR2: SNHLY and FYNNEI. V lost 7 bases, J lost 5 bases, and 7 bases stayed unmatched. This CDR3 comprises 14 residues. CDR3 in DNA: TGTGCCAGCACCCGACAGGGTGGGAATGAAAAACTGTTTTTT. Protein sequence: CASTRQGGNEKLFF.

This chain uses TRBV6-5 with TRBJ2-7, with D possibly matching TRBD1 (6 bases). The ends were cut back, 7 bases at V and 3 bases at J, with 19 bases in the middle. The CDR3 is 15 amino acids. Germline CDR1 MNHEY, CDR2 SVGAGI. The CDR3 is CASTNRITGSYEQYF. The CDR3 DNA reads as TGTGCCAGCACCAACCGAATTACAGGGAGCTACGAGCAGTACTTC.

The genes are TRBV5-1 and TRBJ1-2; the match to TRBD1 covers 9 bases. Per germline, CDR1 SGHRS and CDR2 YFSETQ. The CDR3 spans 13 residues. V shed 0 bases and J 8 bases; nucleotides not matched to a gene: 2. The CDR3 protein is CASSLGQGEGYTF. The CDR3 DNA follows: TGCGCCAGCAGCTTGGGACAGGGGGAGGGCTACACCTTC.

This clone has only one observation. The rearrangement uses TRBV2 and TRBJ1-2; 8 nucleotides match TRBD1. The CDR3 covers 13 residues. CDR1 SNHLY and CDR2 FYNNEI come from the germline V gene. V shed 11 bases and J 3 bases; nucleotides not matched to a gene: 8. The CDR3 sequence: CASQGAVDYGYTF. The CDR3 nucleotides read TGTGCCTCCCAGGGGGCGGTAGACTATGGCTACACCTTC.

The chain carries TRBV6-1 and TRBJ1-1, with D unclear. Trimming took 8 bases from V and 9 from J, leaving 16 bases between them. Germline CDR1 is MNHNS and CDR2 is SASEGT. This CDR3 is built from 12 residues. The CDR3 is CASGSSWQKAFF. The CDR3 DNA reads as TGTGCCAGCGGTTCGTCGTGGCAGAAAGCTTTCTTT.

The rearrangement joins TRBV5-6 to TRBJ2-7, with TRBD1 identical over 8 bases. Germline V gene lookup returns CDR1 SGHDT and CDR2 YYEEEE. V lost 3 bases to trimming and J lost 3 bases; unmatched junction nucleotides: 5. This CDR3 is 14 amino acids long. The CDR3 bases are TGTGCCAGCAGCTACTCAGGGGGCGGCTACGAGCAGTACTTC. This gives the protein CASSYSGGGYEQYF. Using reference TRBV5-6 and TRBJ2-7 for the parts outside the CDR3, the full variable domain is DAGVTQSPTHLIKTRGQQVTLRCSPKSGHDTVSWYQQALGQGPQFIFQYYEEEERQRGNFPDRFSGHQFPNYSSELNVNALLLGDSALYLCASSYSGGGYEQYFGPGTRLTVT.